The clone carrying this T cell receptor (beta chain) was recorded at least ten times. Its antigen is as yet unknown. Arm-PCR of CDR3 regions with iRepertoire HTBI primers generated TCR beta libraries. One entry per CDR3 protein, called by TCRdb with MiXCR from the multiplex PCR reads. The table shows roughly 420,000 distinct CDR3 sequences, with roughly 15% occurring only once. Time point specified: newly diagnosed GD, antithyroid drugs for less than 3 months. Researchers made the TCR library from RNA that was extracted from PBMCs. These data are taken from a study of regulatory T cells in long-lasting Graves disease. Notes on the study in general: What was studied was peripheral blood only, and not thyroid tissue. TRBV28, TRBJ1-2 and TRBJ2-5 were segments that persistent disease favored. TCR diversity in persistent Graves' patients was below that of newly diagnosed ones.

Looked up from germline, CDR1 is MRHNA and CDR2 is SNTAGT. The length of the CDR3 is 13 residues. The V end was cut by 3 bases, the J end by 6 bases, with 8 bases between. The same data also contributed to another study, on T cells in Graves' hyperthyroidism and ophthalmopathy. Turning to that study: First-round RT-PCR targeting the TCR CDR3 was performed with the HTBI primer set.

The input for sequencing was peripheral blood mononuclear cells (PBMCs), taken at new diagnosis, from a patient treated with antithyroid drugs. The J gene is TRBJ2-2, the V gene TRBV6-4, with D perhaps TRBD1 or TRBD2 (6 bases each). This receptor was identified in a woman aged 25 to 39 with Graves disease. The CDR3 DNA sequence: TGTGCCAGCAGTGAGGAGGGGGCCGGGGAGCTGTTTTTT. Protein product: CASSEEGAGELFF.